These 7 T cell receptor beta chains came from one sample sequenced in a study of breast tumors, draining lymph nodes, adjacent tissues. TCRdb ran MiXCR on the multiplex PCR reads and lists one entry per CDR3 protein. This sample carries about 130,000 distinct CDR3 sequences, just under 20% of them seen once, and the ten largest clones take more than 3%. The lymph nodes were axillary draining lymph nodes from breast cancer patients. Input material: axillary lymph node tissue. The receptors were gathered from a female donor with breast cancer. Some clones in this sample may be carry-over from other donors' samples.

The sample holds many counts of this clonotype. This chain connects TRBV24-1 to TRBJ2-2, with 7 positions matching TRBD1. Looked up from germline, CDR1 is KGHDR and CDR2 is SFDVKD. V lost 6 bases and J lost 1; bases outside the gene matches: 7. This CDR3 spans 16 amino acids. CDR3: CATSPSGTVNTGELFF. CDR3 DNA: TGTGCCACCAGTCCCTCTGGGACAGTGAACACCGGGGAGCTGTTTTTT.

There are many counts of this clonotype. The chain carries TRBV6-1 and TRBJ2-7; tentative D call: TRBD2 (6 bases). The CDR3 spans 14 residues. V gave up 4 bases and J gave up 2 bases, with 12 bases separating them. The germline gives CDR1 MNHNS, CDR2 SASEGT. DNA of the CDR3: TGTGCCAGCAGTGTAACTGGGGGGACCTACGAGCAGTACTTC. It translates to CASSVTGGTYEQYF.

Many counts were recorded for this clonotype. V is TRBV11-2 and J is TRBJ1-6; 9 bases match TRBD1. The J segment lost 9 bases and the V segment lost 4 bases, leaving 7 bases of the junction unmatched. The CDR3 totals 15 residues. CDR1 and CDR2 from the germline V gene are SGHAT and FQNNGV. CDR3 region: CASSSSGTGISPLHF. DNA of the CDR3: TGTGCCAGCAGCTCATCCGGGACAGGGATTTCACCCCTCCACTTT.

Ten or more counts support this clonotype. The V call is TRBV20-1, the J call TRBJ1-2; 7 bases are a match to TRBD1. The germline V gene encodes CDR1 DFQATT and CDR2 SNEGSKA (reference sequence). The CDR3 contains 14 residues. V was clipped by 5 bases and J by 2 bases; unmatched bases: 8. The CDR3, as DNA: TGCAGTGCTTCAGCTCCGGGACAGAACTATGGCTACACCTTC. Encoded protein: CSASAPGQNYGYTF.

This clonotype was observed many times. The genes are TRBV5-6 and TRBJ1-2; tentatively, D is TRBD1 (5 bases). This CDR3 region has 16 residues. V lost 4 bases to trimming and J lost 4 bases, with 20 bases between them. Per germline, CDR1 SGHDT and CDR2 YYEEEE. CDR3 DNA sequence: TGTGCCAGCAGCCAGCTGGGGGGGGTCTCCGGCTATGGCTACACCTTC. Translated, it gives CASSQLGGVSGYGYTF. The full variable domain, with the rest looked up from reference TRBV5-6 and TRBJ1-2, is DAGVTQSPTHLIKTRGQQVTLRCSPKSGHDTVSWYQQALGQGPQFIFQYYEEEERQRGNFPDRFSGHQFPNYSSELNVNALLLGDSALYLCASSQLGGVSGYGYTFGSGTRLTVV.

In this sample, this clonotype turned up many times. The chain couples TRBV28 to TRBJ2-7; no firm D call. Germline values: CDR1 MDHEN, CDR2 SYDVKM. The CDR3 sequence is 13 residues long. Trimming stripped 2 bases from V and 3 bases from J, with 8 bases between. The CDR3 coding sequence is TGTGCCAGCAGTTTAGGGCCAGTCTACGAGCAGTACTTC. This sequence encodes CASSLGPVYEQYF.

This clonotype has ten or more counts. V is TRBV10-2 and J is TRBJ2-5, with a weak D call TRBD2 (5 bases). Germline CDR1 WSHSY, CDR2 SAAADI. Trimming shortened V by 2 bases and J by 5 bases, and 15 bases separated the two germline ends. This CDR3 has 15 amino acids. CDR3 sequence: CASSEPDGVSETQYF. In nucleotides, the CDR3 is TGCGCCAGCAGTGAGCCCGACGGGGTTAGTGAGACCCAGTACTTC.